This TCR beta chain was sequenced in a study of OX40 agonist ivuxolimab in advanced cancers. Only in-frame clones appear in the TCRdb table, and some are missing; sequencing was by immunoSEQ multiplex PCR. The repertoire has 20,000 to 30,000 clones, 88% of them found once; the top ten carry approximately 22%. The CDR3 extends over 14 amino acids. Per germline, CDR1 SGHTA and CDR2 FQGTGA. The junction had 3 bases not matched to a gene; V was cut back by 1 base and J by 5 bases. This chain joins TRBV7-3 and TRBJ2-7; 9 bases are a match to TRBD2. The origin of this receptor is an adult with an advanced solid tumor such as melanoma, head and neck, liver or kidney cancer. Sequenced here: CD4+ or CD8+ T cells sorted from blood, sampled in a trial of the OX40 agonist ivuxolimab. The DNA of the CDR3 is TGTGCCAGCAGCTTAAGCGGGGGGGCGGACGAGCAGTACTTC. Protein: CASSLSGGADEQYF.